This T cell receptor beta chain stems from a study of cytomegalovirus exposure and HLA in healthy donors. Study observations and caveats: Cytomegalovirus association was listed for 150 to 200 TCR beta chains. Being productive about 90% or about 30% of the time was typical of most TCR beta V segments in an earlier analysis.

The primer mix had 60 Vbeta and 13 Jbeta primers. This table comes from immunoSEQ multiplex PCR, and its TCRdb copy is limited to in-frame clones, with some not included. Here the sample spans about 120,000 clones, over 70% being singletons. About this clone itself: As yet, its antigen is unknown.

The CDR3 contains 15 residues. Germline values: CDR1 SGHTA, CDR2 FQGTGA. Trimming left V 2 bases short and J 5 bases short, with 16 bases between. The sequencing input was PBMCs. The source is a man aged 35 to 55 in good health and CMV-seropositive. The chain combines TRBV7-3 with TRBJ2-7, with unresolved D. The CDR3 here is CASSLGFAGLDEQYF. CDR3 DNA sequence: TGTGCCAGCAGCTTAGGGTTCGCAGGCCTCGACGAGCAGTACTTC.